This paragraph reports one TCR beta chain. What it binds is unknown. V shed 5 bases and J 3 bases; nucleotides not matched to a gene: 5. Germline CDR1 and CDR2: SQVTM and ANQGSEA. The CDR3 extends over 14 amino acids. These data are taken from a study of cytomegalovirus exposure and HLA in healthy donors. Whole-study results and caveats: Most TCR sequences were uncommon, yet certain public TCRs appeared in many donors. The study put roughly 160 TCR beta chains on its list as cytomegalovirus-associated.

Measured with immunoSEQ multiplex PCR; TCRdb has only the in-frame clones, and not every one. There are about 120,000 clones in the sample; more than 75% occur only once, and 2.1% lies in the top ten. The V gene is TRBV29-1, the J gene TRBJ2-1, with 9 bases fitting TRBD2. The sequenced material came from PBMCs. The clonotype originates from a woman in her thirties in good health and CMV-seronegative. DNA for the CDR3: TGCAGCGTTCGTAGCGGGGGAGACTACAATGAGCAGTTCTTC. Amino acids: CSVRSGGDYNEQFF.